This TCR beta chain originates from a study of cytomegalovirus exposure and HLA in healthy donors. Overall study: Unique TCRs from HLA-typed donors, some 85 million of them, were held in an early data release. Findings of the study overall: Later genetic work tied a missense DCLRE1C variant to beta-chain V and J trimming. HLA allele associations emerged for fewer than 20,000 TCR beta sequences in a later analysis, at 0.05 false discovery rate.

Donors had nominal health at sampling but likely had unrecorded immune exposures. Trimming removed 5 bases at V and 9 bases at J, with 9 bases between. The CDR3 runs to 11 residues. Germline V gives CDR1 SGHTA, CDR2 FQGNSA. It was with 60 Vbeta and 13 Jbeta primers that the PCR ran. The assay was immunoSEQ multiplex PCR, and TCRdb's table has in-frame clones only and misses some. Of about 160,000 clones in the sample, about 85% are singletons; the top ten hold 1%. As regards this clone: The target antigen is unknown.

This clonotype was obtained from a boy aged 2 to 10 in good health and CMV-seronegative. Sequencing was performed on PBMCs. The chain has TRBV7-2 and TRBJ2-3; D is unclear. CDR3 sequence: CASSEAWTQYF. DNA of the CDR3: TGTGCCAGCAGCGAAGCTTGGACGCAGTATTTT.